In this sample, the clone carrying this T cell receptor beta chain turned up many times. This entry is derived from a study of T cells after yellow fever vaccination. CDR1 MNHEY and CDR2 SMNVEV come from the germline V gene (reference sequence). The CDR3 spans 13 residues. Trimming removed 3 bases from V and 8 bases from J; junction bases left unmatched: 4. TCRdb reprocessed the 5' RACE reads with MiXCR, giving one entry per CDR3 protein. The table has under 100,000 distinct CDR3 sequences, approximately 6.3% seen once. The rearrangement joins TRBV27 to TRBJ2-1; 7 bases align to TRBD1. Sequenced here: CD8+ T cells sorted from PBMCs, sampled 10 days after the yellow fever booster vaccination. This clonotype originated in a man younger than 30 who received the YFV17D yellow fever vaccine. CDR3 sequence: CASSLTGKHEQFF. The CDR3 nucleotides read TGTGCCAGCAGTTTGACAGGGAAACATGAGCAGTTCTTC.